This record looks at one TCR beta chain sequence and its context. Per-sample PBMC isolation yielded at least 6.5 million cells. These data come from a study of blood T cells in healthy people across ages. Germline CDR1 reads MGHRA; CDR2 reads YSYEKL. V shed 1 base and J shed 11 bases, with 26 bases lying between them. CDR3 size: 17 residues. Primers used in a second PCR of roughly 6 to 11 cycles were a sample-barcoded 5' primer and a J-beta primer mix. Every cDNA molecule bore a tag from a template-switch adaptor containing 12 random nucleotides. TCRdb re-derived calls from the 5' RACE reads in MiXCR, one entry per CDR3 protein. This sample has some 1,500,000 distinct CDR3 sequences; roughly 43% occur once, and the top ten carry about 4%.

The sequence came from a young woman in good health. The chain is built from TRBV4-1 and TRBJ2-5, with D perhaps TRBD1 (5 bases). Source material: blood. CDR3 nucleotide sequence: TGCGCCAGCAGCCAAGGTCGGGCTAGGCAGGGATACAATGAGCAGTACTTC. Translation: CASSQGRARQGYNEQYF.